Reported below is one TCR beta chain. The antigen is undetermined. This specimen belongs to a study of T cells in narcolepsy. Background on the study: Healthy controls were enrolled alongside patients with narcolepsy type 1 or type 2.

Study findings and constraints: Blood of same and different patients, but not healthy controls, reportedly held recurring autoreactive clonotypes. HCRT-specific and TRIB2-specific autoreactive clonotypes appeared among same-patient CSF and blood CD4+ clonotypes.

Method: immunoSEQ multiplex PCR; TCRdb's copy keeps in-frame clones and lacks some. The sample has about 3,400 clones, around 62% seen once. V was shortened by 7 bases and J by 7 bases, with 8 bases between the two germline ends. Germline V gene data show CDR1 as LNHDA and CDR2 as SQIVND (reference sequence). CDR3 length equals 10 residues. The chain links TRBV19 to TRBJ2-7; D ambiguous. Sequencing was performed on CD45RA- memory CD8+ T cells from PBMCs. This TCR came from a human donor with narcolepsy. The CDR3 region has the DNA TGTGCCAGTAAGGGCAGGGAGCAGTACTTC. Encoded protein: CASKGREQYF.